The present T cell receptor beta chain was sequenced within a study of long-term antiretroviral therapy in people with HIV. Specimens retained roughly 0.95-11 million cryopreserved PBMC preceding DNA extraction. V gave up 2 bases and J gave up 4 bases, with 14 bases separating them. Germline CDR1 is MNHEY and CDR2 is SVGAGI. The CDR3 has 15 amino acids. This was the immunoSEQ v3.0 assay at survey level. Sequencing was intended to reach about 40,000-50,000 T-cell genomes per sample. Libraries were prepared by immunoSEQ multiplex PCR; TCRdb keeps only in-frame clonotypes and omits some of them. The sample lists some 27,000 clones; over 75% were seen once. Study-wide results and limits: With ART, diversity went up but was still lower than in transplant donor controls. Dominance of pre-ART expanded clones persisted, fluctuating and often declining after ART.

Concerning this clone: As yet, its antigen is unknown.

The starting material was unsorted PBMCs, obtained 3 years after starting antiretroviral therapy. This chain uses TRBV6-5 with TRBJ1-2; maybe TRBD1 (5 bases). The clonotype originates from a man in his forties with HIV. CDR3 sequence: CASSYGQGPLYGYTF. CDR3 nucleotides: TGTGCCAGCAGTTACGGGCAGGGACCACTCTATGGCTACACCTTC.